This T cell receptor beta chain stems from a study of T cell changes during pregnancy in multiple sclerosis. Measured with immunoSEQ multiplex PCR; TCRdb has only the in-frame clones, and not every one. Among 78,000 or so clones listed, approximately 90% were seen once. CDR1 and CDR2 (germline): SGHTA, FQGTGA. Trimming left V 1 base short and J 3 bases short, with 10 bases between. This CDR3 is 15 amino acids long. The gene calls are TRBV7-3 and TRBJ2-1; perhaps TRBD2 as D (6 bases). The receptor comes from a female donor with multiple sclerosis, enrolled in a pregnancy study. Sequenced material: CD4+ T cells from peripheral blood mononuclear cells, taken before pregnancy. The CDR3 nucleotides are TGTGCCAGCAGCTTAATGGTAGCGGACTACAATGAGCAGTTCTTC. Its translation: CASSLMVADYNEQFF.